These 21 T cell receptor beta chains were all obtained from the same sample, sequenced in a study of T cells in Graves' hyperthyroidism and ophthalmopathy. TCR beta CDR3 regions were amplified from RNA transcripts. The HTBI primer set served for first-round RT-PCR of the TCR CDR3. From the multiplex PCR reads, TCRdb called clonotypes with MiXCR, one entry per CDR3 protein. The table shows some 200,000 distinct CDR3 sequences, with about a sixth occurring only once. The sequencing sample was made of blood. The receptors were sampled from a man over 45 with Graves' hyperthyroidism.

This clonotype was counted at least ten times. CDR3 bases: TGTGCCAGCAGTCCGGGACAGGGGCACACCGGGGAGCTGTTTTTT. Residues: CASSPGQGHTGELFF. The chain combines TRBV6-2 or TRBV6-3 with TRBJ2-2, with 10 nucleotides matching TRBD1. Unmatched junction bases numbered 3, after V lost 5 bases and J lost 3 bases. The CDR3 totals 15 residues. Germline CDR1 and CDR2: MNHEY and SVGEGT.

This clonotype was counted many times. The rearrangement uses TRBV10-3 and TRBJ2-7; D is possibly TRBD1 (5 bases). CDR1 is ENHRY and CDR2 is SYGVKD in the germline V gene. This CDR3 comprises 12 residues. V shed 8 bases and J shed 7 bases, with 15 bases lying between them. The CDR3 spells CAIGANIYEQYF. The CDR3 bases are TGTGCCATCGGGGCTAACATCTATGAGCAGTACTTC.

In this sample, this clonotype turned up a few times. One junction end does not reproduce the germline sequence, and a read error may be involved. The chain employs TRBV20-1 and TRBJ2-3, with 8 positions matching TRBD2. The germline V gene encodes CDR1 DFQATT and CDR2 SNEGSKA (reference sequence). This CDR3 is built from 14 residues. The CDR3 bases are TGCAGTGCTCTTGCGGGAGGTAGCACAGATATGCAGTATTTT. It encodes CSALAGGSTDMQYF.

The DNA of the CDR3 is TGTGCCAGTAGTCTGGAGATGGGAGTAGCCCAGCATTTT. This sequence encodes CASSLEMGVAQHF. The genes are TRBV19 and TRBJ1-5; no firm D call. Trimming removed 5 bases from V and 11 bases from J, with 16 bases in between. This CDR3 is 13 amino acids long. Germline loops: CDR1 LNHDA, CDR2 SQIVND (reference sequence).

This clonotype was observed at least ten times. V and J are TRBV5-8 and TRBJ2-7, with TRBD1 as a possible D gene (6 bases). The CDR3 sequence is 15 residues long. The germline V gene has CDR1 SGHTS and CDR2 YDEGEE. Trimming stripped 1 base from V and 0 bases from J, with 11 bases between. The CDR3 here is CASSLSTGSSYEQYF. The CDR3 DNA is TGTGCCAGCAGCTTGTCGACAGGTAGCTCCTACGAGCAGTACTTC.

V gene TRBV5-1 combines with J gene TRBJ1-3, with D unclear. The germline gives CDR1 SGHRS, CDR2 YFSETQ. The CDR3 extends over 15 amino acids. V lost 0 bases and J lost 0, with 7 bases in between. CDR3 nucleotides: TGCGCCAGCAGCTTGGTGGGGAGCTCTGGAAACACCATATATTTT. Protein sequence: CASSLVGSSGNTIYF.

At least ten counts were recorded for this clonotype. The chain couples TRBV7-6 to TRBJ2-1, with a weak D call TRBD2 (6 bases). The CDR3 length is 16 residues. V was trimmed by 5 bases and J by 4 bases, leaving 18 bases between them. CDR1 is SGHVS and CDR2 is FNYEAQ in the germline V gene. The CDR3 DNA is TGTGCCAGCAGCCCTCTTGTAATAGCGGAATACAATGAGCAGTTCTTC. Protein: CASSPLVIAEYNEQFF.

The rearrangement joins TRBV11-1 to TRBJ1-4; D perhaps matches TRBD1 (5 bases). Between the trimmed V and J ends, which lost 5 bases and 3 bases, there was a span of 13 bases. The germline gives CDR1 SGHAT, CDR2 FQDESV (reference sequence). The length of the CDR3 is 15 residues. CDR3 sequence (DNA): TGTGCCAGCAGCGACCGCGCGGGGGCTAATGAAAAACTGTTTTTT. Its protein product is CASSDRAGANEKLFF.

In this sample, this clonotype turned up many times. The rearrangement links TRBV27 to TRBJ1-4; 10 positions match TRBD1. The germline gives CDR1 MNHEY, CDR2 SMNVEV (reference sequence). V was pared by 7 bases and J by 3 bases, with 8 bases of the junction left unmatched. The length of the CDR3 is 16 residues. The CDR3 protein is CASKPGQGFANEKLFF. The DNA of the CDR3 is TGTGCCAGCAAACCGGGACAGGGGTTCGCTAATGAAAAACTGTTTTTT.

Ten or more counts support this clonotype. The chain combines TRBV2 with TRBJ1-5, with D tentatively TRBD1 (6 bases). Germline CDR1 SNHLY, CDR2 FYNNEI. CDR3 length equals 15 residues. Trimming cost V 4 bases and J 3 bases, with 13 bases left between them. The CDR3 spells CASSVFRDINQPQHF. The CDR3 nucleotides are TGTGCCAGCAGTGTGTTCCGGGACATCAATCAGCCCCAGCATTTT.

The chain has TRBV28 and TRBJ2-5; no clear D. Trimming took off 4 bases at V and 2 bases at J, with 11 bases between the two ends. CDR1 and CDR2 from the germline V gene are MDHEN and SYDVKM. The CDR3 extends over 14 amino acids. The chain's CDR3 is CASSSMDGQETQYF. The CDR3 DNA sequence: TGTGCCAGCAGTTCAATGGACGGTCAAGAGACCCAGTACTTC.

This clonotype came up many times. The genes are TRBV2 and TRBJ2-5, with 10 nucleotides matching TRBD2. Germline V gives CDR1 SNHLY, CDR2 FYNNEI. Losses at the gene ends were 4 bases for V and 4 bases for J; bases not matched to a gene: 6. The CDR3 is 15 residues long. The CDR3 DNA follows: TGTGCCAGCAGTGGAGACCTAGCGGGAGCAGAGACCCAGTACTTC. Protein product: CASSGDLAGAETQYF.

With respect to this clonotype: This may stem from a read error, because a much larger clone lies one nucleotide away. This chain uses TRBV28 with TRBJ2-5; D is possibly TRBD1 (6 bases). CDR3 length equals 14 residues. CDR1 MDHEN and CDR2 SYDVKM come from the germline V gene. CDR3 residues: CASRLNRVQEAQYF. DNA for the CDR3: TGTGCCAGCAGGCTGAACAGGGTTCAAGAGGCCCAGTACTTC.

At least ten counts were recorded for this clonotype. The chain is built from TRBV2 and TRBJ2-5; D is ambiguous. Germline CDR1 SNHLY, CDR2 FYNNEI. The germline V and J ends were trimmed by 6 bases and 2 bases, with 7 bases remaining between them. The CDR3 has 12 residues. CDR3 residues: CASRGQQETQYF. The DNA for the CDR3 is TGTGCCAGCAGAGGGCAGCAAGAGACCCAGTACTTC. Variable domain in full (rest from reference TRBV2 and TRBJ2-5): EPEVTQTPSHQVTQMGQEVILRCVPISNHLYFYWYRQILGQKVEFLVSFYNNEISEKSEIFDDQFSVERPDGSNFTLKIRSTKLEDSAMYFCASRGQQETQYFGPGTRLLVL.

The rearrangement joins TRBV11-3 to TRBJ2-3, with a weak D call TRBD2 (6 bases). This CDR3 has 17 amino acids. Germline CDR1 SGHNT, CDR2 YENEEA. The V and J ends lost 5 bases and 6 bases respectively, with 24 bases between them. In DNA, the CDR3 is TGTGCCAGCAGCAGATCGCGGGACCGGGAATACGGGGATACGCAGTATTTT. Translating gives CASSRSRDREYGDTQYF. Filled out from reference TRBV11-3 and TRBJ2-3, the complete variable domain reads EAGVVQSPRYKIIEKKQPVAFWCNPISGHNTLYWYLQNLGQGPELLIRYENEEAVDDSQLPKDRFSAERLKGVDSTLKIQPAELGDSAVYLCASSRSRDREYGDTQYFGPGTRLTVL.

This clonotype was recorded a few times. The chain carries TRBV12-3 or TRBV12-4 and TRBJ2-2; 16 bases align to TRBD2. V shed 6 bases and J 6 bases; nucleotides not matched to a gene: 7. The CDR3 covers 17 residues. The CDR3 nucleotides are TGTGCCAGCAGCCCGGGACTAGCGGGAGGGAGGGCCGGGGAGCTGTTTTTT. Its translation is CASSPGLAGGRAGELFF.

This chain links TRBV19 with TRBJ2-2; TRBD2 might be the D (5 bases). CDR1 is LNHDA and CDR2 is SQIVND in the germline V gene (reference sequence). The CDR3 is 15 amino acids. V dropped 2 bases and J dropped 0 bases, with 7 bases sitting between them. The CDR3 DNA follows: TGTGCCAGTAGTATAATACTAGCGAACACCGGGGAGCTGTTTTTT. Its protein is CASSIILANTGELFF. Full variable domain (remainder filled in from reference TRBV19 and TRBJ2-2): DGGITQSPKYLFRKEGQNVTLSCEQNLNHDAMYWYRQDPGQGLRLIYYSQIVNDFQKGDIAEGYSVSREKKESFPLTVTSAQKNPTAFYLCASSIILANTGELFFGEGSRLTVL.

This clonotype was detected many times. The rearrangement links TRBV7-2 to TRBJ2-2, with 8 bases aligning to TRBD2. Germline V lookup: CDR1 SGHTA, CDR2 FQGNSA. The CDR3 length is 16 residues. The V gene end was trimmed by 6 bases and the J gene end by 7 bases; junction bases not matched to a gene: 13. CDR3 sequence reads: CASRGGLAGSGGELFF. For the CDR3, the DNA is TGTGCCAGCAGGGGGGGTTTAGCGGGATCTGGCGGGGAGCTGTTTTTT. The full variable domain, in which reference TRBV7-2 and TRBJ2-2 provide the parts outside the CDR3, is GAGVSQSPSNKVTEKGKDVELRCDPISGHTALYWYRQSLGQGLEFLIYFQGNSAPDKSGLPSDRFSAERTGGSVSTLTIQRTQQEDSAVYLCASRGGLAGSGGELFFGEGSRLTVL.

This clonotype was counted ten times or more. This chain uses TRBV7-9 with TRBJ1-5; maybe TRBD1 (5 bases). The V gene lost 5 bases and the J gene lost 7 bases, with 12 bases spanning the gap. CDR3 length: 13 amino acids. The germline CDR1 and CDR2 sequences are SEHNR and FQNEAQ (reference sequence). CDR3 amino acids: CASSRDGGQPQHF. In DNA form, the CDR3 reads TGTGCCAGCAGCCGGGACGGTGGGCAGCCCCAGCATTTT.

As to this clonotype: A much larger clone sits a single nucleotide away, making a read error possible. As the CDR3 is not closed by the conserved phenylalanine or tryptophan, this likely results from a read error. The CDR3 spells CASSWPGQGVTEAFL. CDR3 DNA: TGTGCCAGCAGTTGGCCGGGACAGGGGGTAACTGAAGCTTTCCTT. This chain connects TRBV28 to TRBJ1-1, with TRBD1 matching over 11 bases. CDR3 length: 15 residues. The germline V gene has CDR1 MDHEN and CDR2 SYDVKM. V was clipped by 4 bases and J by 5 bases; unmatched bases: 6.

The gene calls are TRBV25-1 and TRBJ1-1, with D uncertain. The CDR3 length is 14 residues. Germline CDR1 is MGHDK and CDR2 is SYGVNS. Trimming took 1 base from V and 6 from J, leaving 12 bases between them. For the CDR3, the DNA is TGTGCCAGCAGTGAATTACGCGGGAGCGCTGAAGCTTTCTTT. The encoded protein is CASSELRGSAEAFF. Full variable domain (outside the CDR3, taken from reference TRBV25-1 and TRBJ1-1): EADIYQTPRYLVIGTGKKITLECSQTMGHDKMYWYQQDPGMELHLIHYSYGVNSTEKGDLSSESTVSRIRTEHFPLTLESARPSHTSQYLCASSELRGSAEAFFGQGTRLTVV.